Presented here are 26 T cell receptor beta chains from one specimen sequenced in a study of blood T cells in healthy people across ages (dated by TCRdb to between 2014 and 2017). The protocol used for the library was 5' RACE. Sequencing used an Illumina HiSeq 2500. A second roughly 6 to 12 cycle PCR used a sample-barcoded 5' primer and a J-beta primer mix. TCRdb reprocessing: public reads trimmed at Q25 with fastp, clones called with MiXCR, in-frame beta chains kept. A single entry per CDR3 protein holds the most common genes and DNA from its merged rows. In this sample the table shows over 700,000 distinct CDR3 sequences, about 55% of which occur a single time. The ten biggest clones cover 41% of the sample. Specimen: blood. The origin of the receptors is a man older than 75 in good health.

CDR3 sequence (DNA): TGTGCCAGCAGCCATGGGACAGGGCTTACCCCTAGCACAGATACGCAGTATTTT. This translates into CASSHGTGLTPSTDTQYF. This chain connects TRBV4-2 to TRBJ2-3, with 9 bases matching TRBD1. After removal of 3 bases from V and 0 bases from J, the junction contained 10 bases not matched to a gene. The CDR3 is 18 amino acids. Germline V CDR1 and CDR2: LGHNA, YNFKEQ.

This clonotype was counted a few times. The genes are TRBV7-9 and TRBJ2-7, with 8 bases fitting TRBD2. After removal of 7 bases from V and 5 bases from J, the junction contained 7 bases not matched to a gene. CDR1 SEHNR and CDR2 FQNEAQ come from the germline V gene (reference sequence). The CDR3 loop spans 13 amino acids. CDR3 DNA: TGTGCCAGCAACCAAGCGGGAGCCCACGAGCAGTACTTC. It is translated as CASNQAGAHEQYF.

Concerning this clonotype: One junction end disagrees with the germline gene, perhaps due to a read error. The rearrangement links TRBV29-1 to TRBJ2-4; tentatively, D is TRBD1 or TRBD2 (5 bases each). The last part of the DNA fits TRBJ2-7 better; the J call may be wrong. The CDR3 extends over 12 amino acids. In germline, CDR1 is SQVTM, CDR2 ANQGSEA. The CDR3 coding sequence is TGCAACGTTGAAGACGGGACGCGCGAGCAGTACTTC. Amino acids: CNVEDGTREQYF.

This clonotype was observed a single time. The chain has TRBV7-9 and TRBJ1-2; D possibly corresponds to TRBD1 (5 bases). Germline CDR1 reads SEHNR; CDR2 reads FQNEAQ (reference sequence). V lost 2 bases and J lost 6, with 10 bases in between. This CDR3 is 13 amino acids long. The CDR3 DNA is TGTGCCAGCAGCTTAACGGGGCGCAATGGCTACACCTTC. Translating gives CASSLTGRNGYTF.

The chain has TRBV5-5 and TRBJ2-5; 7 bases agree with TRBD1. The J call is uncertain, as TRBJ2-7 better fits the DNA end. The length of the CDR3 is 13 residues. Germline-derived CDR1 and CDR2 are SGHKS and YYEKEE (reference sequence). CDR3 residues: CASSWGTAYEQYF. The DNA of the CDR3 is TGTGCCAGCAGCTGGGGGACAGCCTACGAGCAGTACTTC.

The chain joins TRBV3-1 to TRBJ2-1; TRBD1 aligns across 10 bases. The end of the DNA is better explained by TRBJ2-7, so the J call may be wrong. CDR3 length equals 15 residues. Germline loops: CDR1 LGHDT, CDR2 YNNKEL (reference sequence). The CDR3: CASSQWGTGAYEQYF. The CDR3 coding sequence is TGTGCCAGCAGCCAATGGGGGACAGGGGCTTACGAGCAGTACTTC.

As regards this clonotype: The junction departs from germline at one end; a sequencing error may be responsible. The chain combines TRBV2 with TRBJ2-5; D is undetermined. The CDR3 contains 12 residues. CDR1 and CDR2 from the germline V gene are SNHLY and FYNNEI. The CDR3 reads CVSSILVETQYF. In DNA form, the CDR3 reads TGTGTCAGCAGTATCCTAGTGGAGACCCAGTACTTC.

The chain is built from TRBV9 and TRBJ2-1; D gene ambiguous. Germline-derived CDR1 and CDR2 are SGDLS and YYNGEE. The CDR3 is 16 residues long. The V and J ends lost 0 bases and 2 bases respectively, with 12 bases between them. The CDR3 DNA sequence: TGTGCCAGCAGCGTAGTGGATGGAGTACCCTACAATGAGCAGTTCTTC. Its protein product is CASSVVDGVPYNEQFF. Combining the CDR3 with reference TRBV9 and TRBJ2-1 gives the whole variable domain DSGVTQTPKHLITATGQRVTLRCSPRSGDLSVYWYQQSLDQGLQFLIQYYNGEERAKGNILERFSAQQFPDLHSELNLSSLELGDSALYFCASSVVDGVPYNEQFFGPGTRLTVL.

This clonotype was seen more than once but under ten times. This chain uses TRBV27 with TRBJ1-5, with D possibly being TRBD1 (6 bases). V lost 5 bases, J lost 7 bases, and 12 bases lay in between. The CDR3 covers 13 residues. The V gene's germline CDR1 is MNHEY and CDR2 SMNVEV (reference sequence). This chain's CDR3 is CASSPMTGQPQHF. DNA for the CDR3: TGTGCCAGCAGTCCTATGACAGGCCAGCCCCAGCATTTT.

This clonotype has a handful of counts. This chain uses TRBV20-1 with TRBJ1-5; TRBD1 aligns across 11 bases. CDR1 DFQATT and CDR2 SNEGSKA come from the germline V gene (reference sequence). V shed 1 base and J 9 bases; nucleotides not matched to a gene: 8. There are 15 residues in the CDR3. The CDR3 DNA reads as TGCAGTGCTAGAGGGAGGACAGGGGGCGGGAGGCCCCAGCATTTT. This gives the protein CSARGRTGGGRPQHF.

V gene TRBV12-3 or TRBV12-4 combines with J gene TRBJ2-1; D not resolved. This CDR3 is built from 15 residues. V was shortened by 3 bases and J by 7 bases, with 16 bases between the two germline ends. CDR3 sequence reads: CASSLYTEKGNEQFF. The CDR3 nucleotides read TGTGCCAGCAGTTTGTATACCGAGAAGGGTAATGAGCAGTTCTTC.

This clonotype was seen only a few times. DNA of the CDR3: TGTGCCAGCAGCCCAAGAGGGGGACAGCACAGATACGCGTATTTT. As protein: CASSPRGGQHRYAYF. This chain connects TRBV7-9 to TRBJ2-3, with TRBD1 matching over 7 bases. With 5 bases clipped from V and 14 bases from J, the junction kept 19 bases outside the gene matches. The CDR3 loop spans 15 amino acids. Germline CDR1 SEHNR, CDR2 FQNEAQ (reference sequence).

The CDR3 loop reads CSARLAATDTQYF. The CDR3 DNA is TGCAGTGCGAGACTAGCGGCGACAGATACGCAGTATTTT. The chain carries TRBV20-1 and TRBJ2-3, with 9 positions matching TRBD2. The length of the CDR3 is 13 residues. In germline, CDR1 is DFQATT, CDR2 SNEGSKA (reference sequence). V shed 6 bases, J shed 3 bases, and the junction held 4 bases outside the gene matches.

This chain connects TRBV20-1 to TRBJ2-3; D is possibly TRBD2 (7 bases). The CDR3 is made up of 16 amino acids. The V and J ends lost 3 bases and 6 bases respectively, with 22 bases between them. CDR1 is DFQATT, CDR2 SNEGSKA, per germline (reference sequence). CDR3 in amino acids: CSARPIRGRALDTQYF. The DNA for the CDR3 is TGCAGTGCTAGGCCCATTAGGGGGAGGGCCTTGGATACGCAGTATTTT.

This clonotype has more than one count but fewer than ten. The CDR3 loop reads CSARDWPSGSREQFF. The DNA for the CDR3 is TGCAGTGCTAGAGATTGGCCTAGCGGGTCGCGGGAGCAGTTCTTC. The chain combines TRBV20-1 with TRBJ2-1; TRBD2 matches at 8 bases. The V gene's germline CDR1 is DFQATT and CDR2 SNEGSKA (reference sequence). V gave up 0 bases and J gave up 10 bases; unmatched junction bases: 11. The CDR3 length is 15 residues.

This clonotype was seen ten or more times. The V call is TRBV3-1, the J call TRBJ2-3; D is possibly TRBD2 (6 bases). The CDR3 has 13 residues. The V end was cut by 4 bases, the J end by 5 bases, with 10 bases between. The germline CDR1 and CDR2 sequences are LGHDT and YNNKEL (reference sequence). This CDR3 reads CASSPRLEDTQYF. The CDR3 nucleotides are TGTGCCAGCAGCCCGAGACTAGAAGATACGCAGTATTTT.

The gene calls are TRBV2 and TRBJ2-5; perhaps D is TRBD1 or TRBD2 (5 bases each). Germline V CDR1 and CDR2: SNHLY, FYNNEI. V shed 10 bases and J shed 4 bases, with 16 bases lying between them. This CDR3 region has 13 residues. The CDR3, as DNA: TGTGCCACCCTACGAGGGGTTGGAGAGACCCAGTACTTC. Its translation: CATLRGVGETQYF.

V gene TRBV18 combines with J gene TRBJ2-5, with D possibly being TRBD1 (6 bases). Gene TRBJ2-7 matches the end of the DNA better, so the J call may be wrong. The CDR3 extends over 12 amino acids. The V gene's germline CDR1 is KGHSH and CDR2 LQKENI. CDR3 nucleotide sequence: TGTGCCAGCTCACGACAGGCGGGCGAGCAGTACTTC. Amino acids: CASSRQAGEQYF.

The chain carries TRBV20-1 and TRBJ2-4; no clear D. CDR1 and CDR2 (germline): DFQATT, SNEGSKA (reference sequence). V was cut by 4 bases and J by 0 bases, with 16 bases left in between. The CDR3 contains 16 residues. This CDR3 reads CSAIDLGSLAKNIQYF. CDR3 sequence (DNA): TGCAGTGCTATAGACCTGGGCAGTCTAGCCAAAAACATTCAGTACTTC.

On this clonotype: At one end the junction does not follow the germline gene, possibly because of a read error. V usage is TRBV14 and J usage is TRBJ2-3; TRBD2 matches at 13 bases. CDR1 and CDR2 from the germline V gene are SGHDN and FVKESK. CDR3 length: 16 residues. CDR3 coding DNA: TGTGCCTGCAGCCACGCCGGGACTAGCGGGAACAGATACGCGTATTTT. This codes for CACSHAGTSGNRYAYF.

This clonotype was detected a few times. The rearrangement links TRBV7-6 to TRBJ1-5, with 9 bases fitting TRBD1. Germline V gene data show CDR1 as SGHVS and CDR2 as FNYEAQ. The V segment lost 5 bases and the J segment 3 bases; nucleotides outside the gene matches: 5. This CDR3 region has 15 residues. Here the CDR3 DNA reads TGTGCCAGCAGCCGGGGACAGGGTGTCAATCAGCCCCAGCATTTT. This translates into CASSRGQGVNQPQHF.

This clonotype appeared a few times. CDR3 amino acids: CASSSVPGQGLNEQFF. CDR3 sequence (DNA): TGTGCCAGCAGTTCCGTGCCGGGACAGGGACTCAATGAGCAGTTCTTC. V usage is TRBV12-3 or TRBV12-4 and J usage is TRBJ2-1, with 9 bases identical to TRBD1. This CDR3 region has 16 residues. With 4 bases clipped from V and 6 bases from J, the junction kept 10 bases outside the gene matches.

This chain uses TRBV20-1 with TRBJ2-3; no clear D. CDR1 and CDR2 (germline): DFQATT, SNEGSKA (reference sequence). Trimming stripped 5 bases from V and 14 bases from J, with 32 bases between. The length of the CDR3 is 16 residues. CDR3 sequence reads: CSADSSRGGVHRYAYF. In DNA, the CDR3 is TGCAGTGCTGATAGTAGCCGCGGTGGAGTTCACAGATACGCGTATTTT.

The chain is built from TRBV2 and TRBJ2-1; 12 nucleotides line up with TRBD2. Germline V gene data show CDR1 as SNHLY and CDR2 as FYNNEI. J lost 10 bases, V lost 6 bases, and 10 bases had no gene match. The CDR3 runs 15 residues. CDR3 sequence (DNA): TGTGCCAGCAGGCTAGCGGGAGGGCCGGTCGGGGAGCAGTTCTTC. The encoded protein is CASRLAGGPVGEQFF.

This clonotype was counted only a few times. This chain uses TRBV7-2 with TRBJ1-1, with D unresolved. Germline loops: CDR1 SGHTA, CDR2 FQGNSA. Trimming pared 1 base from V and 10 bases from J, leaving 10 bases between. This CDR3 region has 12 residues. CDR3 coding DNA: TGTGCCAGCAGCTTAGGGAGGGAGGGAGCTTTCTTT. Protein: CASSLGREGAFF.

V is TRBV2 and J is TRBJ2-7; D remains ambiguous. Trimming left V 5 bases short and J 7 bases short, with 9 bases between. Germline V CDR1 and CDR2: SNHLY, FYNNEI. This CDR3 comprises 11 residues. This chain's CDR3 is CASSRVWEQYF. CDR3 DNA: TGTGCCAGCAGTCGGGTGTGGGAGCAGTACTTC.